This T cell receptor (beta chain) was identified during a study of CD8+ T cells in alopecia areata. On the study more broadly: Patients remained on tofacitinib for 6 to 18 months and then went 6 months without it. General study findings and limits: Patients displayed less clarity in TCR sharing than mice, a finding possibly related to HLA.

Patients with alopecia areata provided lesional scalp punch biopsies as well as peripheral blood. With 5 bases clipped from V and 2 bases from J, the junction kept 2 bases outside the gene matches. CDR3 length: 15 residues. The germline CDR1 and CDR2 sequences are SNHLY and FYNNEI. This clone was picked up a small number of times. Its cognate antigen is unknown. TCR sequencing used cDNA made by reverse transcription of extracted RNA. Profiling relied on immunoSEQ multiplex PCR, and the TCRdb table lists in-frame clones only, not all of them. The table has over 120,000 clones, around 49% seen once. The chain combines TRBV2 with TRBJ2-1; 11 nucleotides match TRBD2. The sequence came from a human donor with alopecia areata. Here the sequenced sample was CD4+ T cells sorted from blood, taken at week 0. The CDR3 spells CASSTSGRPYNEQFF. The CDR3 DNA reads TGTGCCAGCAGTACTAGCGGGAGACCCTACAATGAGCAGTTCTTC.